This T cell receptor beta chain stems from a study of PD-L1 blockade in urothelial cancer. About the research overall: Patients began atezolizumab, 1,200 mg intravenously every 3 weeks, in about 2014.

Described time point: peripheral blood 6 weeks after treatment start. Locally advanced or metastatic urothelial carcinoma was present in patients. Each PCR contained spiked-in synthetic TCR analog templates. Some clones are missing from TCRdb's copy, which holds only in-frame ones; the method was immunoSEQ multiplex PCR. The table has roughly 100,000 clones, roughly 83% seen once. This CDR3 is built from 14 residues. The V and J ends lost 8 bases and 3 bases, in that order; junction bases with no gene match: 5. Germline CDR1 and CDR2: SEHNR and FQNEAQ (reference sequence). The sequencing used PBMCs, collected around atezolizumab (anti-PD-L1) treatment. The rearrangement links TRBV7-9 to TRBJ2-5; 11 bases align to TRBD2. The clonotype originates from a man aged 65 to 79 with urothelial cancer. The CDR3 sequence: CASGASGGKETQYF. CDR3 bases: TGTGCCAGCGGGGCTAGCGGGGGGAAAGAGACCCAGTACTTC.